The clone carrying this T cell receptor (beta chain) came up once. Its antigen is as yet unknown. The sample comes from a study of a mutant IDH1 vaccine in newly diagnosed glioma. Study details: Treated patients comprised 62.5% males and 37.5% females, mean age roughly 37 years. Study-level results: A vaccine-induced immune response developed in about 93% of the patients.

This CDR3 comprises 14 residues. From germline, CDR1 is SEHNR and CDR2 FQNEAQ (reference sequence). V dropped 5 bases and J dropped 3 bases, with 13 bases sitting between them. Sample time point: week 11, during vaccination. Vaccinated patients received 300 ug of mutant IDH1 20-mer peptide per dose, with topical imiquimod. The data were produced by immunoSEQ multiplex PCR, yet TCRdb's version contains in-frame clones alone and is incomplete. The data show roughly 61,000 clones, with 80% seen just once and approximately 6% held by the top ten. The starting material was PBMCs, obtained from a glioma patient whose treatment included an IDH1 peptide vaccine. The receptor was isolated from a man aged 45-65 years with glioma. The gene calls are TRBV7-9 and TRBJ1-1, with D perhaps TRBD1 (5 bases). Here the CDR3 DNA reads TGTGCCAGCAGCGGGGCCAAGTGGGACACTGAAGCTTTCTTT. Translating it yields CASSGAKWDTEAFF.